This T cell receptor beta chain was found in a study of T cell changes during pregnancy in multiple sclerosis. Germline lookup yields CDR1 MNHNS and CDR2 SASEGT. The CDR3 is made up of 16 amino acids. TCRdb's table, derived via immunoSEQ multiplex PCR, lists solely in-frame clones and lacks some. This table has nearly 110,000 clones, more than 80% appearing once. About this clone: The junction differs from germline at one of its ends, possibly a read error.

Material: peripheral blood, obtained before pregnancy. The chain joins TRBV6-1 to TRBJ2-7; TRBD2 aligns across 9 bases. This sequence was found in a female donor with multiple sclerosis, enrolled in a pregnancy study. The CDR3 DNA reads TGTGCCATCAGTGAGGACTTTAGCGGGAGAGGCTACGAGCAGTACTTC. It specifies CAISEDFSGRGYEQYF.